This T cell receptor (beta chain) was recovered during a study of OX40 agonist ivuxolimab in advanced cancers. Findings and limits, study-wide: No antigen was identified for the clonally expanded peripheral T cells.

The data were produced by immunoSEQ multiplex PCR, yet TCRdb's version contains in-frame clones alone and is incomplete. The table lists about 100,000 clones, 94% of them singletons. As regards this clone: Its specificity is unknown.

The ends were cut back, 9 bases at V and 9 bases at J, with 21 bases in the middle. The CDR3 spans 13 residues. CDR1 is ENHRY and CDR2 is SYGVKD in the germline V gene. Systemic immunosuppression or autoimmune disease history was grounds to exclude patients. The J gene is TRBJ2-7, the V gene TRBV10-3; D might be TRBD1 or TRBD2, each matching 7 bases. Sequences were derived from CD4+ or CD8+ T cells sorted from blood, sampled in a trial of the OX40 agonist ivuxolimab. This receptor was obtained from an adult with an advanced solid tumor such as melanoma, head and neck, liver or kidney cancer. The CDR3: CAIEAGSTGRQYF. The CDR3 nucleotides read TGTGCCATTGAAGCGGGATCGACAGGGCGGCAGTACTTC.